Included here is one T cell receptor beta chain sequence, with context. The sample holds a few counts of this clonotype. Its antigen is unknown. Base-call qualities are not available, and no considerably larger clone is one nucleotide away. The sample comes from a study of blood T cells in healthy people across ages (dated by TCRdb to about 2015). Regarding the research as a whole: In model experiments, template switching captured roughly one uniquely barcoded TCR beta cDNA molecule for every two T cells. The donors were split into four age groups: young (average around 16 years), middle-aged (over 35), aged (more than 55) and long-lived (under 85). The study measured age-related changes in TCR beta repertoire diversity using deep sequencing normalized with unique cDNA molecular identifiers. To avoid experimental bias, donors of different ages were distributed randomly across sequencing lanes. Using the same blood draw, the study looked at two additional independent replicas of 1 million unique cDNA reads for two donors, one aged 18 to 29 and the other aged 80 or older.

The protocol used for the library was 5' RACE. Sequenced on an Illumina HiSeq 2500. A second PCR of about 7 to 12 cycles was performed with a sample-barcoded 5' primer and a J-beta primer mix. Each TCR beta cDNA molecule received a unique molecular identifier from a template-switch 5' adaptor carrying 12 random nucleotides. Each sample yielded at least 2.5 million CDR3-containing paired-end reads. The Mint cDNA synthesis kit, primed by a TRBC-specific oligonucleotide, was used to synthesize first-strand cDNA from all RNA. All cDNA was treated with uracil-DNA glycosylase and then went through a first 18-cycle PCR with the universal primers M1SS and BC2_uni_R. The authors' pipeline ran thus. Each sample was normalized by randomly selecting 1 million high-quality reads, each carrying a distinct molecular identifier. Instead of being binned into consensus sequences, reads that shared molecular identifiers were thrown out. CDR3 identification, clonotype clustering and error correction used MiTCR with a Q25 quality threshold and the strictest error-elimination algorithm. A nonparametric unseen species model using Euler transformation provided a lower-bound estimate of total TCR beta diversity. TCRdb passed the public sequencing reads through fastp at Q25 and MiXCR, retaining productive beta sequences. Each CDR3 protein appears once, grouped with its most common genes and DNA. These V and J calls derive from TCRdb rather than the authors' analysis. Counted in this sample were 1.5 million to 2 million distinct CDR3 sequences; 49% of them appeared once. The ten largest make up approximately 2.1% of the sample.

Via the germline V gene, CDR1 is SQVTM and CDR2 ANQGSEA. Counted from cysteine to phenylalanine, this CDR3 has 11 amino acids. Of all the DNA, just the CDR3 is kept, 33 bases in frame from base 1. Deletion took 5 bases off V and 1 base off J, with a span of 5 bases between the germline ends. The full study reports these points: Donor CMV infection status was unknown, potentially confounding age-related changes in expanded clonotypes. As age increased, observed TCR beta diversity per million T cells dropped in a roughly linear way, and a significant reduction was already evident by age about 40. Estimates of total diversity based on one million sequenced T cells were regarded as lower bounds and as underestimates. Compared with the aged group, the long-lived group had more naive CD4+ T cells, fewer expanded clones and increased TCR diversity, a pattern suggesting age selection. The percentage of naive T cells measured by flow cytometry correlated strongly with observed TCR beta diversity. Conclusive comparison of naive and antigen-experienced compartments was prevented by the profiling of bulk unsorted PBMCs.

The roughly 38 donors, aged 6 to 90 years, were systemically healthy Caucasian individuals from Russia. Approximately 9.7 milliliters of peripheral blood were drawn from each donor into EDTA-treated Vacutainer tubes. Ficoll-Paque density-gradient centrifugation was used to isolate PBMCs, with at least 6 million obtained per sample. Trizol reagent was used to extract total RNA from PBMCs, with at least 5 micrograms per sample. For every donor, an aliquot of PBMCs went through flow cytometry to measure the percentages of naive CD45RAhigh/CD27high T cells. The sequence links TRBV29-1 to TRBJ1-1, with the identity of the D gene unclear. The receptor was isolated from a woman in her 40s in good health. The material sequenced was blood. The base sequence is TGCAGCGTTTCAGCGAACACTGAAGCTTTCTTT. The encoded protein is CSVSANTEAFF.